A single sample is the source of the 12 T cell receptor beta chains below, sequenced in a study of OX40 agonist ivuxolimab in advanced cancers. The data were produced by immunoSEQ multiplex PCR, yet TCRdb's version contains in-frame clones alone and is incomplete. The table includes under 60,000 clones, approximately 90% detected once. This sample comprised CD4+ or CD8+ T cells sorted from blood, obtained in a trial of the OX40 agonist ivuxolimab. Receptors originate from an adult with an advanced solid tumor such as melanoma, head and neck, liver or kidney cancer.

The gene calls are TRBV6-5 and TRBJ2-1, with D perhaps matching TRBD2 (5 bases). Germline V gives CDR1 MNHEY, CDR2 SVGAGI. Trimming took off 5 bases at V and 11 bases at J, with 10 bases between the two ends. CDR3 length equals 11 residues. CDR3 sequence: CASSAGLQQFF. The CDR3 DNA reads TGTGCCAGCAGTGCCGGACTTCAGCAGTTCTTC.

This clone was seen only once. The rearrangement joins TRBV28 to TRBJ2-7; 7 bases match TRBD1. The J segment lost 2 bases and the V segment lost 5 bases, leaving 9 bases of the junction unmatched. This CDR3 contains 15 residues. Germline-derived CDR1 and CDR2 are MDHEN and SYDVKM. The CDR3 nucleotides are TGTGCCAGCAGTCCCATCCGGGACAGAGCCTACGAGCAGTACTTC. Translated, it gives CASSPIRDRAYEQYF.

This clone was counted a single time. The chain uses TRBV27 and TRBJ1-2; D remains unclear. Trimming stripped 2 bases from V and 4 bases from J, with 11 bases between. In germline, CDR1 is MNHEY, CDR2 SMNVEV (reference sequence). CDR3 length: 14 amino acids. The CDR3 DNA follows: TGTGCCAGCAGTTTAGGAACAGACCTCTATGGCTACACCTTC. Translating gives CASSLGTDLYGYTF.

This clone was seen a few times. This rearrangement joins TRBV5-1 to TRBJ2-7; TRBD1 matches at 8 bases. Germline V gene data show CDR1 as SGHRS and CDR2 as YFSETQ. The V and J ends lost 0 bases and 2 bases, in that order; junction bases with no gene match: 4. The CDR3 has 15 residues. The CDR3 nucleotides read TGCGCCAGCAGCTTGGATGGGACAGGTCCCTACGAGCAGTACTTC. Encoded protein: CASSLDGTGPYEQYF. Complete variable domain (other parts from reference TRBV5-1 and TRBJ2-7): KAGVTQTPRYLIKTRGQQVTLSCSPISGHRSVSWYQQTPGQGLQFLFEYFSETQRNKGNFPGRFSGRQFSNSRSEMNVSTLELGDSALYLCASSLDGTGPYEQYFGPGTRLTVT.

This chain links TRBV14 with TRBJ1-5, with D unresolved. V dropped 0 bases and J dropped 0 bases, with 0 bases sitting between them. The CDR3 covers 13 residues. Germline V gives CDR1 SGHDN, CDR2 FVKESK. The CDR3 protein is CASSQDSNQPQHF. CDR3 in DNA: TGTGCCAGCAGCCAAGATAGCAATCAGCCCCAGCATTTT.

V and J are TRBV10-3 and TRBJ2-3; TRBD1 or TRBD2 may be the D gene (6 bases each). The germline V gene encodes CDR1 ENHRY and CDR2 SYGVKD. Trimming took 3 bases from V and 5 from J, leaving 21 bases between them. CDR3 size: 17 residues. Written as DNA, the CDR3 is TGTGCCATCAGTGAATCGATAGGGCCCGGAGGGGGAGATACGCAGTATTTT. Protein product: CAISESIGPGGGDTQYF.

The J gene is TRBJ2-5, the V gene TRBV28; 8 nucleotides line up with TRBD2. CDR3 length: 14 residues. Trimming at V came to 2 bases and at J to 10 bases, leaving 9 bases not matched to a gene. Germline assignment: CDR1 MDHEN and CDR2 SYDVKM. The CDR3 DNA reads TGTGCCAGCAGTTTAAACCCCGCTAGCGGGTACCAGTACTTC. As protein: CASSLNPASGYQYF.

The chain links TRBV28 to TRBJ2-1; D is undetermined. The V gene's germline CDR1 is MDHEN and CDR2 SYDVKM. V was pared by 3 bases and J by 2 bases, with 11 bases between. The CDR3 has 15 amino acids. CDR3 DNA sequence: TGTGCCAGCAGTTTTGCGAGACAAGCCTACAATGAGCAGTTCTTC. This translates into CASSFARQAYNEQFF.

This clone has only one observation. The V and J genes are TRBV27 and TRBJ2-3, with unresolved D. Looked up from germline, CDR1 is MNHEY and CDR2 is SMNVEV (reference sequence). CDR3 length: 18 amino acids. Trimming left V 5 bases short and J 0 bases short, with 21 bases between. CDR3 sequence: CASSPKWQAYSSTDTQYF. The CDR3 nucleotides read TGTGCCAGCAGTCCCAAGTGGCAGGCTTACTCTAGCACAGATACGCAGTATTTT.

This rearrangement joins TRBV11-2 to TRBJ2-1; 12 bases fit TRBD2. J lost 8 bases, V lost 3 bases, and 5 bases had no gene match. The CDR3 is 15 amino acids. Germline assignment: CDR1 SGHAT and CDR2 FQNNGV. The CDR3 DNA is TGTGCCAGCAGCTTTCGGCTAGCGGGAGGGGATGAGCAGTTCTTC. It yields the protein CASSFRLAGGDEQFF.

The chain carries TRBV5-1 and TRBJ2-1, with 13 bases fitting TRBD2. In germline, CDR1 is SGHRS, CDR2 YFSETQ. V gave up 0 bases and J gave up 9 bases; unmatched junction bases: 9. The CDR3 has 17 residues. The CDR3 nucleotides are TGCGCCAGCAGCTTGGGGTCGGGACTAGCGGGATATGGTGAGCAGTTCTTC. Protein product: CASSLGSGLAGYGEQFF.

This clone was counted once. The rearrangement links TRBV28 to TRBJ1-2; D is possibly TRBD1 (5 bases). V was trimmed by 2 bases and J by 8 bases, leaving 12 bases between them. The CDR3 has 13 residues. CDR1 is MDHEN and CDR2 is SYDVKM in the germline V gene. The chain's CDR3 is CASSLSRARGYTF. In DNA form, the CDR3 reads TGTGCCAGCAGTTTAAGCAGGGCCCGCGGCTACACCTTC.